Below, 18 T cell receptor beta chains from the same sample are listed, as sequenced in a study of low-dose radiotherapy and immunotherapy resistance in tumors. The time point is: after trial treatment. The treatment denotes: LDRT plus nivolumab, ipilimumab, low-dose cyclophosphamide and aspirin (RACIN trial). Amplification, which lasted roughly 22 PCR cycles, used a constant-region primer and V-primer adapter to amplify TCRs. MiXCR was run by TCRdb on the reads, yielding one entry per CDR3 protein. The data hold roughly 52,000 distinct CDR3 sequences, with around 34% observed a single time. The specimen was PBMCs, collected after low-dose radiotherapy plus immunotherapy. The receptors derive from a male donor with rectosigmoid adenocarcinoma.

This clonotype came up once. A much bigger clone sits one base away, suggesting this may be a read error. This chain links TRBV30 with TRBJ2-3; D not resolved. This CDR3 has 14 amino acids. CDR1 is GTSNPN and CDR2 is SVGIG in the germline V gene (reference sequence). The CDR3 loop is CAWSRQSSTDTQFF. As DNA, the CDR3 is TGTGCCTGGAGTAGACAATCAAGCACAGATACGCAGTTTTTT.

This clonotype was found many times. This chain uses TRBV12-3 or TRBV12-4 with TRBJ2-1, with 9 bases fitting TRBD1. CDR3 length equals 15 residues. V lost 3 bases, J lost 6 bases, and 6 bases stayed unmatched. CDR3 sequence: CASSLAGTGSNEQFF. CDR3 in DNA: TGTGCCAGCAGTTTGGCCGGGACAGGGTCCAATGAGCAGTTCTTC.

The rearrangement joins TRBV27 to TRBJ2-7; 8 nucleotides match TRBD1. The CDR3 extends over 13 amino acids. Germline CDR1 and CDR2: MNHEY and SMNVEV (reference sequence). The trim removed 3 bases at V and 3 bases at J, leaving 1 base unmatched. The CDR3 here is CASSFGTGYEQYF. DNA of the CDR3: TGTGCCAGCAGTTTTGGGACAGGCTACGAGCAGTACTTC.

The chain is built from TRBV27 and TRBJ1-1; D might be TRBD1 (6 bases). The CDR3 loop spans 14 amino acids. Germline lookup yields CDR1 MNHEY and CDR2 SMNVEV (reference sequence). Trimming took 2 bases from V and 3 from J, leaving 10 bases between them. CDR3 coding DNA: TGTGCCAGCAGTTTACCAACAGGGTACACTGAAGCTTTCTTT. Protein sequence: CASSLPTGYTEAFF.

CDR3 in amino acids: CASSTSTGPETQYF. For the CDR3, the DNA is TGTGCCAGCAGCACATCGACAGGGCCAGAGACCCAGTACTTC. The chain links TRBV11-2 to TRBJ2-5; 7 bases map to TRBD1. The CDR3 is 14 residues long. The trim removed 5 bases at V and 4 bases at J, leaving 7 bases unmatched. Per the germline V gene, CDR1 is SGHAT and CDR2 is FQNNGV. The whole variable domain, filled in from reference TRBV11-2 and TRBJ2-5, reads EAGVAQSPRYKIIEKRQSVAFWCNPISGHATLYWYQQILGQGPKLLIQFQNNGVVDDSQLPKDRFSAERLKGVDSTLKIQPAKLEDSAVYLCASSTSTGPETQYFGPGTRLLVL.

Judged by abundance, this clonotype is medium-sized (0.01 to 0.1%). V gene TRBV6-2 or TRBV6-3 combines with J gene TRBJ1-5, with D hard to call. The length of the CDR3 is 14 residues. The germline V gene has CDR1 MNHEY and CDR2 SVGEGT. V was clipped by 5 bases and J by 0 bases, with 8 bases between them. The CDR3 region has the DNA TGTGCCAGCAGTCTGACTGATAGCAATCAGCCCCAGCATTTT. This translates into CASSLTDSNQPQHF.

The chain carries TRBV27 and TRBJ1-5, with D possibly being TRBD1 (6 bases). V was shortened by 7 bases and J by 3 bases, with 10 bases between the two germline ends. CDR3 length: 13 amino acids. Germline loops: CDR1 MNHEY, CDR2 SMNVEV (reference sequence). This CDR3 reads CASTGVNNQPQHF. CDR3 DNA sequence: TGTGCCAGCACAGGGGTTAACAATCAGCCCCAGCATTTT.

This clonotype was counted at least ten times. The chain has TRBV29-1 and TRBJ2-1, with 9 bases aligning to TRBD2. This CDR3 has 14 residues. Germline CDR1 reads SQVTM; CDR2 reads ANQGSEA. V was pared by 6 bases and J by 9 bases, with 12 bases of the junction left unmatched. CDR3 protein: CSVVLAGLQGEQFF. In nucleotides, the CDR3 is TGCAGCGTCGTTCTAGCGGGACTACAAGGTGAGCAGTTCTTC.

The rearrangement uses TRBV13 and TRBJ2-5, with TRBD2 matching 8 bases. CDR3 length: 15 residues. J was trimmed by 9 bases and V by 6 bases; bases with no gene match: 15. Germline lookup yields CDR1 PRHDT and CDR2 FYEKMQ (reference sequence). The CDR3 nucleotides read TGTGCCAGCAGGAGGAGCGGGGGTGGCCGGTTGGCCCAGTACTTC. Its protein is CASRRSGGGRLAQYF.

This clonotype came up a few times. This chain connects TRBV5-1 to TRBJ2-7; D perhaps matches TRBD2 (6 bases). Per the germline V gene, CDR1 is SGHRS and CDR2 is YFSETQ. V was clipped by 5 bases and J by 12 bases, with 27 bases between them. The CDR3 sequence is 15 residues long. The CDR3 protein is CASRPAVGTPSAGYF. The CDR3, as DNA: TGCGCCAGCAGGCCGGCGGTGGGGACTCCCAGTGCGGGGTACTTC.

The table lists this clonotype with many counts. This chain links TRBV20-1 with TRBJ1-1; perhaps TRBD1 as D (6 bases). Germline assignment: CDR1 DFQATT and CDR2 SNEGSKA (reference sequence). The CDR3 runs to 14 residues. Trimming cost V 3 bases and J 11 bases, with 22 bases left between them. CDR3 sequence reads: CSARRGAEGGGAFF. DNA of the CDR3: TGCAGTGCTAGGAGGGGGGCGGAGGGGGGAGGCGCTTTCTTT.

This clonotype was counted at least ten times. The chain has TRBV7-2 and TRBJ2-6; 8 positions agree with TRBD1. The V segment lost 1 base and the J segment 2 bases; nucleotides outside the gene matches: 7. Germline values: CDR1 SGHTA, CDR2 FQGNSA. This CDR3 has 18 residues. The CDR3 here is CASSLDGQGSPGANVLTF. CDR3 nucleotides: TGTGCCAGCAGCTTAGATGGACAGGGCTCCCCTGGGGCCAACGTCCTGACTTTC. Full variable domain (remainder filled in from reference TRBV7-2 and TRBJ2-6): GAGVSQSPSNKVTEKGKDVELRCDPISGHTALYWYRQSLGQGLEFLIYFQGNSAPDKSGLPSDRFSAERTGGSVSTLTIQRTQQEDSAVYLCASSLDGQGSPGANVLTFGAGSRLTVL.

This clonotype was seen just once. The chain couples TRBV5-1 to TRBJ2-3; tentatively, D is TRBD2 (6 bases). The CDR3 totals 15 residues. Trimming left V 0 bases short and J 1 base short, with 9 bases between. In germline, CDR1 is SGHRS, CDR2 YFSETQ. The CDR3 coding sequence is TGCGCCAGCAGCTTGGATAGCGGAGGCACAGATACGCAGTATTTT. It yields the protein CASSLDSGGTDTQYF.

This clonotype appeared many times. V gene TRBV11-2 combines with J gene TRBJ1-2, with D unresolved. Between the trimmed V and J ends, which lost 3 bases and 4 bases, there was a span of 9 bases. Germline CDR1 SGHAT, CDR2 FQNNGV. This CDR3 region has 13 residues. The CDR3 nucleotides are TGTGCCAGCAGCTTCGGGCAGATCTATGGCTACACCTTC. Encoded protein: CASSFGQIYGYTF.

This clonotype was seen ten or more times. This rearrangement joins TRBV11-2 to TRBJ2-3; possibly TRBD2 for D (6 bases). The CDR3 totals 16 residues. Looked up from germline, CDR1 is SGHAT and CDR2 is FQNNGV. The ends were cut back, 0 bases at V and 3 bases at J, with 13 bases in the middle. The CDR3, as DNA: TGTGCCAGCAGCTTAGACGGGAGCCTATGGACAGATACGCAGTATTTT. It yields the protein CASSLDGSLWTDTQYF.

This chain's CDR3 is CASSEVSGVYEQYF. CDR3 coding DNA: TGTGCCAGCAGTGAGGTGAGCGGGGTCTACGAGCAGTACTTC. This rearrangement joins TRBV6-5 to TRBJ2-7; 7 nucleotides align to TRBD2. Trimming removed 5 bases from V and 3 bases from J; junction bases left unmatched: 7. Germline V CDR1 and CDR2: MNHEY, SVGAGI. This CDR3 has 14 amino acids.

The sample holds many counts of this clonotype. CDR3 region: CASSIEQAISTDTQYF. The CDR3 region has the DNA TGTGCCAGCAGCATTGAACAGGCGATTAGCACAGATACGCAGTATTTT. The chain recombines TRBV4-2 with TRBJ2-3; D may be TRBD1 (5 bases). The CDR3 runs 16 residues. V shed 5 bases and J shed 0 bases, with 15 bases lying between them. Germline V gene sequence: CDR1 LGHNA, CDR2 YNFKEQ.

Many counts were recorded for this clonotype. The J gene is TRBJ2-1, the V gene TRBV19; D may match TRBD1 or TRBD2 (5 bases each). CDR1 is LNHDA and CDR2 is SQIVND in the germline V gene (reference sequence). The CDR3 length is 16 residues. Trimming cost V 0 bases and J 0 bases, with 9 bases left between them. CDR3 protein: CASSIDGTRSYNEQFF. The CDR3 DNA reads as TGTGCCAGTAGTATAGATGGGACCCGCTCCTACAATGAGCAGTTCTTC.